This paragraph reports one TCR beta chain. This specimen comes from a study of blood T cell repertoires in COVID-19. In the original processing: Reference gene primer amplification gave estimated nucleated cell counts. Measured with immunoSEQ multiplex PCR; TCRdb has only the in-frame clones, and not every one. V and J calls and clone size are those listed in that table; D and trimming were worked out from the DNA. This sample has about 200,000 clones, with 80% found just once. Trimming removed 3 bases at V and 0 bases at J, with 10 bases between. Germline assignment: CDR1 SGHNT and CDR2 YYREEE (reference sequence). The CDR3 spans 15 residues.

The specimen was peripheral blood. The rearrangement uses TRBV5-4 and TRBJ2-1; maybe TRBD1 (5 bases). This clonotype originated in a human donor in a cohort sampled during active COVID-19. CDR3 nucleotide sequence: TGTGCCAGCAGCTCTACAGGCAGCTCCTACAATGAGCAGTTCTTC. It codes for CASSSTGSSYNEQFF.